Only one count was recorded for the clone carrying this TCR beta chain. Antigen specificity is unknown. Blood got drawn at baseline, again on cycle 4 day 1, and then on cycle 7 day 1. The entry originates in a study of OX40 agonist ivuxolimab in advanced cancers. General study results and limits: Researchers did not establish what antigens the expanded peripheral T cells target.

The protocol was immunoSEQ multiplex PCR, while the TCRdb copy is restricted to in-frame clones and leaves out a portion. The profile shows around 45,000 clones, approximately 90% of them singletons. The CDR3 is 20 amino acids. This TCR derives from an adult with an advanced solid tumor such as melanoma, head and neck, liver or kidney cancer. The genes are TRBV7-5 and TRBJ2-7; TRBD2 is taken as the D call from the table, unchecked against the DNA. TRBV7-5 constitutes a pseudogene. The input for sequencing was CD4+ or CD8+ T cells sorted from blood, taken in a trial of the OX40 agonist ivuxolimab. The CDR3 bases are TGTGCCAGAAGTGGGACAGGGCAAAAATCTAGCGGGAGGTTCCAGGACGAGCAGTACTTC. It specifies CARSGTGQKSSGRFQDEQYF.